This is a list of T cell receptor beta chains from one sample in a study of CD8 T cells in Susac syndrome. TCRdb re-called the immunoSEQ multiplex PCR reads with MiXCR, one entry per CDR3 protein. The sample carries a few hundred thousand distinct CDR3 sequences, approximately 95% recorded once. Sequenced: CD4+ T cells from PBMCs. The receptor set was obtained from a human donor with multiple sclerosis. The CDR3 runs from the conserved cysteine through the conserved F or W. D genes are given only for firm matches. Expanded clones are given a class, and other clones once, few, many or no size at all.

clone size,V gene,D gene,J gene,CDR3 protein,CDR3 DNA
NA,TRBV27,NA,TRBJ2-2,CASRKRAGELFF,TGTGCCAGCAGAAAACGAGCCGGGGAGCTGTTTTTT
NA,TRBV29-1,TRBD2,TRBJ2-5,CSVGPSGAGGETQYF,TGCAGCGTTGGGCCTAGCGGGGCCGGGGGTGAGACCCAGTACTTC
NA,TRBV7-2,NA,TRBJ2-6,CASSSYTGANVLTF,TGTGCCAGCAGCAGCTATACTGGGGCCAACGTCCTGACTTTC
NA,TRBV5-1,TRBD1,TRBJ2-1,CASSLGQGWGNEQFF,TGCGCCAGCAGCCTCGGACAGGGGTGGGGGAATGAGCAGTTCTTC
NA,TRBV20-1,TRBD1,TRBJ1-6,CSATKGQNLHF,TGCAGTGCTACCAAGGGACAGAACCTCCACTTT
NA,TRBV20-1,NA,TRBJ2-7,CSARGGPSSYEQYF,TGCAGTGCTAGAGGGGGGCCGAGCTCCTACGAGCAGTACTTC
NA,TRBV2,TRBD1,TRBJ2-3,CASSYRTGVSTDTQYF,TGTGCCAGCAGCTACCGGACAGGGGTCAGCACAGATACGCAGTATTTT
NA,TRBV4-1,NA,TRBJ1-5,CASSQASDLLGQPQHF,TGCGCCAGCAGCCAAGCTTCGGATCTCCTAGGGCAGCCCCAGCATTTT
NA,TRBV20-1,TRBD2,TRBJ2-7,CSARDGRGRVNEQYF,TGCAGTGCTAGAGACGGCCGCGGGAGGGTTAACGAGCAGTACTTC
NA,TRBV30,NA,TRBJ2-1,CAWSVPGDEQFF,TGTGCCTGGAGTGTACCGGGGGATGAGCAGTTCTTC
NA,TRBV28,TRBD1,TRBJ2-5,CASSLAGTGPQETQYF,TGTGCCAGCAGTTTAGCCGGGACAGGGCCACAAGAGACCCAGTACTTC
NA,TRBV20-1,TRBD2,TRBJ2-7,CSASRAGPYEQYF,TGCAGTGCTAGTAGAGCGGGACCTTACGAGCAGTACTTC
NA,TRBV20-1,TRBD2,TRBJ2-3,CSARAELAGLLSTDTQYF,TGCAGTGCTAGAGCCGAGCTAGCGGGACTGTTGAGCACAGATACGCAGTATTTT
few,TRBV29-1,NA,TRBJ2-3,CSVGHTDTQYF,TGCAGCGTTGGCCACACAGATACGCAGTATTTT
few,TRBV2,NA,TRBJ2-7,CASSQAYEQYF,TGTGCCAGCAGCCAAGCCTACGAGCAGTACTTC
NA,TRBV24-1,NA,TRBJ1-5,CATSDAGGAQHF,TGTGCCACCAGTGATGCTGGTGGGGCCCAGCATTTT
NA,TRBV12-3/TRBV12-4,TRBD1,TRBJ1-2,CASSPRTGRGYTF,TGTGCCAGCAGTCCCCGGACAGGGCGAGGCTACACCTTC
NA,TRBV9,NA,TRBJ2-2,CASSVGLALNTGELFF,TGTGCCAGCAGCGTAGGGCTAGCCTTAAACACCGGGGAGCTGTTTTTT
NA,TRBV29-1,NA,TRBJ2-1,CSFGGLQGIYNEQFF,TGCAGCTTCGGAGGACTGCAGGGAATATACAATGAGCAGTTCTTC
NA,TRBV30,NA,TRBJ1-3,CAWSVPSPRPSSGNTIYF,TGTGCCTGGAGTGTACCATCCCCCAGGCCAAGCTCTGGAAACACCATATATTTT
few,TRBV11-2,NA,TRBJ1-2,CASSLVNYGYTF,TGTGCCAGCAGCCTCGTTAACTATGGCTACACCTTC
NA,TRBV30,NA,TRBJ2-1,CAWSVGTSRAYNEQFF,TGTGCCTGGAGTGTTGGGACTTCTAGGGCCTACAATGAGCAGTTCTTC
once,TRBV11-2,TRBD1,TRBJ2-7,CASSIRWGQLFYEQYF,TGTGCCAGCTCTATCCGGTGGGGACAGCTGTTCTACGAGCAGTACTTC
NA,TRBV20-1,NA,TRBJ2-3,CSAYQRVSTDTQYF,TGCAGTGCCTACCAGCGGGTTAGCACAGATACGCAGTATTTT
once,TRBV20-1,TRBD1,TRBJ1-5,CSARVRGNNQPQHF,TGCAGTGCTAGAGTCAGGGGGAACAATCAGCCCCAGCATTTT
NA,TRBV3-1,TRBD1,TRBJ1-2,CASSSGTGNYGYTF,TGTGCCAGCAGCTCCGGGACAGGGAACTATGGCTACACCTTC
NA,TRBV29-1,NA,TRBJ1-1,CSGEGHLNTEAFF,TGCAGCGGGGAGGGACACCTGAACACTGAAGCTTTCTTT
NA,TRBV7-2,NA,TRBJ2-4,CASSDPGNIQYF,TGTGCCAGCAGCGACCCCGGGAACATTCAGTACTTC
NA,TRBV7-2,TRBD1,TRBJ2-5,CASNNRGETQYF,TGTGCCAGCAACAACAGGGGAGAGACCCAGTACTTC
NA,TRBV25-1,NA,TRBJ1-5,CASSEWGAERPQHF,TGTGCCAGCAGTGAATGGGGGGCCGAGAGGCCCCAGCATTTT
once,TRBV24-1,NA,TRBJ2-4,CATSEDSLGIQYF,TGTGCCACCAGTGAAGACAGCTTGGGCATTCAGTACTTC
NA,TRBV18,NA,TRBJ1-1,CASSDQGLNTEAFF,TGTGCCAGCTCAGATCAGGGCCTGAACACTGAAGCTTTCTTT
NA,TRBV20-1,NA,TRBJ1-2,CSARGLNYGYTF,TGCAGTGCTAGAGGCTTGAACTATGGCTACACCTTC
NA,TRBV7-9,NA,TRBJ2-1,CASSLDTWYNEQFF,TGTGCCAGCAGCTTAGACACGTGGTACAATGAGCAGTTCTTC
NA,TRBV29-1,NA,TRBJ2-3,CSVERGADTQYF,TGCAGCGTTGAAAGGGGGGCAGATACGCAGTATTTT
NA,TRBV20-1,NA,TRBJ1-5,CSAKKGGDQPQHF,TGCAGTGCTAAGAAGGGGGGGGATCAGCCCCAGCATTTT
NA,TRBV27,TRBD2,TRBJ2-5,CASRGWTSGSETQYF,TGTGCCAGCCGGGGATGGACTAGCGGGAGTGAGACCCAGTACTTC
few,TRBV24-1,NA,TRBJ2-3,CATSGAGTDTQYF,TGTGCCACCAGTGGTGCGGGCACAGATACGCAGTATTTT
NA,TRBV20-1,NA,TRBJ1-4,CSAQKTNEKLFF,TGCAGTGCCCAGAAAACTAATGAAAAACTGTTTTTT
once,TRBV30,NA,TRBJ1-5,CAWDPGSNQPQHF,TGTGCCTGGGATCCGGGAAGCAATCAGCCCCAGCATTTT
NA,TRBV11-2,NA,TRBJ1-1,CASSPRVRGRNTEAFF,TGTGCCAGCAGCCCACGGGTACGAGGGAGGAACACTGAAGCTTTCTTT
NA,TRBV9,NA,TRBJ1-2,CASSPRRSPSGYTF,TGTGCCAGCAGCCCCAGGCGTTCTCCGAGTGGCTACACCTTC
NA,TRBV19,NA,TRBJ2-7,CASQKTASYEQYF,TGTGCCAGCCAAAAGACAGCCTCCTACGAGCAGTACTTC
NA,TRBV3-1,NA,TRBJ1-2,CASSQWETGGGGYTF,TGTGCCAGCAGCCAATGGGAAACAGGCGGTGGTGGCTACACCTTC
NA,TRBV6-5,NA,TRBJ1-4,CASSYSNPAARSEKLFF,TGTGCCAGCAGTTACTCGAATCCGGCAGCGAGGAGTGAAAAACTGTTTTTT
NA,TRBV5-1,NA,TRBJ2-1,CASSLDPTSYNEQFF,TGCGCCAGCAGCTTGGACCCGACCTCCTACAATGAGCAGTTCTTC